This T cell receptor (beta chain) was obtained from a study of CD8+CD57+ T cells in acquired aplastic anemia. Study details: DNA recovered from sorted CD4+ and CD8+ cells had a mean of approximately 3 ug. Study outcomes and limitations: Patients and controls shared some 30 CD8+ CDR3 sequences. Patients and controls were not found to differ significantly in CD8+ Simpson's diversity.

Profiles of TCR beta VDJ and CDR3 were generated from a genomic DNA template. TCRdb passed the reads through MiXCR, listing each CDR3 protein once. The sample contains about 190,000 distinct CDR3 sequences, about 53% of which appear only once. Concerning this clonotype itself: The target antigen is unknown.

CDR1 and CDR2 from the germline V gene are LNHNV and YYDKDF (reference sequence). The CDR3 loop spans 14 amino acids. V shed 3 bases and J shed 0 bases, with 8 bases lying between them. This sequence joins TRBV15 and TRBJ2-5; TRBD2 is a possible D gene (6 bases). The source material was sorted CD4+, CD8+, or CD8+CD57+ T cells (not recorded which) from PBMCs. This clonotype was sampled from a human donor in good health, serving as a control. CDR3 sequence (DNA): TGTGCCACCAGCAGGACTAGTCACCAAGAGACCCAGTACTTC. This codes for CATSRTSHQETQYF.